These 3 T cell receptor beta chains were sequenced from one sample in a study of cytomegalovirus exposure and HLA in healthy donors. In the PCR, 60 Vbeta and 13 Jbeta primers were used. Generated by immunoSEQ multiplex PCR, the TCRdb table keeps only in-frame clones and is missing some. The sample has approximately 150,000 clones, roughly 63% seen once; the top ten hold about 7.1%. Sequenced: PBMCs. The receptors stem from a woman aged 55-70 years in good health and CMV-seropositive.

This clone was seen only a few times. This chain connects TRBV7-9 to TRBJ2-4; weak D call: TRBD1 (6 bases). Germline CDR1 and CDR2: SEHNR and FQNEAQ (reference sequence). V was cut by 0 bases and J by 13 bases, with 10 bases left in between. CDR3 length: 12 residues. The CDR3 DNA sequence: TGTGCCAGCAGCTTAGCGGGGACACCCCAGTACTTC. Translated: CASSLAGTPQYF.

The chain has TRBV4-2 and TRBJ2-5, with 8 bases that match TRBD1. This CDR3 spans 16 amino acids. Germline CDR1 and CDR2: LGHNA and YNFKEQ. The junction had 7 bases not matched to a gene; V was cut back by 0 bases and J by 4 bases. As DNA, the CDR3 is TGTGCCAGCAGCCAAGATTGGGCAGGGGGCCTAGAGACCCAGTACTTC. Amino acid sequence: CASSQDWAGGLETQYF.

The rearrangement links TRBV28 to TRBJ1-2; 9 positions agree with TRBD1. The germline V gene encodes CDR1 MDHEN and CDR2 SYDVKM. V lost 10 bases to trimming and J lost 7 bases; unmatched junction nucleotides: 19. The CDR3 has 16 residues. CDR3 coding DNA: TGTGCCACCGTACTCCCGGGACAGGGAATTTCCGGTGGCTACACCTTC. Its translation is CATVLPGQGISGGYTF.